The sequence of this T cell receptor beta chain was determined in a study of tumor-infiltrating lymphocytes in primary liver carcinoma. Study as a whole: The patients included men and women who were aged 30 to 69 years. Whole-study findings and limits: Tumors carried a top-250-clone fraction significantly exceeding that of blood (p = 0.039).

cDNA specific to TCR beta was made from approximately 0.55 ug of total RNA, with a constant-region primer employed for priming. For TCR beta, libraries were produced by three nested multiplex PCR rounds using slightly modified ARM-PCR. TRBV1-TRBV30 forward primers and a C-beta reverse primer were used in the first two PCR rounds, which each ran for approximately 10 cycles. One entry per CDR3 protein results from TCRdb running MiXCR on the multiplex PCR reads. The sample lists about 330,000 distinct CDR3 sequences, less than 75% seen once, with 5.5% to 8% in the top ten. Germline lookup yields CDR1 LGHNA and CDR2 YNFKEQ. Trimming removed 4 bases from V and 4 bases from J; junction bases left unmatched: 4. The CDR3 has 14 amino acids. Unsorted whole blood served as the source of blood RNA, and germline DNA was extracted as well. Donors were untreated and chronically infected with HBV. Before any surgery took place, four milliliters of peripheral blood were collected.

Remarks on this clonotype: Antigen specificity is unknown.

This TCR derives from a man aged 40-49 years with primary liver carcinoma and hepatitis B virus infection. V and J are TRBV4-2 and TRBJ2-5; 9 nucleotides align to TRBD1. Sequencing was carried out using peripheral blood. The CDR3 spells CASSRPGQGETQYF. Here the CDR3 DNA reads TGTGCCAGCAGCCGACCGGGACAGGGAGAGACCCAGTACTTC.